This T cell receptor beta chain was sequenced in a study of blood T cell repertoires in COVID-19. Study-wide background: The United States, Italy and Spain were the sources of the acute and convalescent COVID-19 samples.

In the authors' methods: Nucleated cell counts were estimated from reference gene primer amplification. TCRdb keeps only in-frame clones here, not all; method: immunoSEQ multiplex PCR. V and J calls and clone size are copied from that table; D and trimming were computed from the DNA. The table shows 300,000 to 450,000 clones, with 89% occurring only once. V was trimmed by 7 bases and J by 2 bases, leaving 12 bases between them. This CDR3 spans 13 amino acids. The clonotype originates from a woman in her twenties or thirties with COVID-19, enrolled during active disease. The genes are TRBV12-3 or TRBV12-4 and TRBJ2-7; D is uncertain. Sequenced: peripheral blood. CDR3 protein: CASTLSSPYEQYF. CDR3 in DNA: TGTGCCAGCACCTTGTCCAGTCCCTACGAGCAGTACTTC.